The subject of this entry is one T cell receptor beta chain. Its antigen is currently unknown. This entry belongs to a study of T cell repertoires in cytomegalovirus infection. TCRdb fed the reads into MiXCR, producing one record per CDR3 protein. The sample lists 650,000 to 850,000 distinct CDR3 sequences; roughly 28% were seen once. This CDR3 has 13 amino acids. CDR1 is SGHNT and CDR2 is YYREEE in the germline V gene (reference sequence). The trim removed 4 bases at V and 7 bases at J, leaving 5 bases unmatched. The sequencing used cultured CD8+ T cells from PBMCs, collected from culture after CMV antigen stimulation. This receptor was obtained from a human donor in good health (CMV status not recorded). Some clones in this sample may be carry-over from other donors' samples. The rearrangement uses TRBV5-4 and TRBJ2-7; 10 bases align to TRBD2. The CDR3 DNA is TGTGCCAGCAGCCCAGCGGGGGGGCGGGAGCAGTACTTC. Amino acid sequence: CASSPAGGREQYF.